These 21 T cell receptor beta chains originate from one sample sequenced in a study of Ad26.COV2.S vaccination and SARS-CoV-2 variants. The data were produced by immunoSEQ multiplex PCR, yet TCRdb's version contains in-frame clones alone and is incomplete. The sample contains about 350,000 clones, about 90% of which appear only once. The starting material was peripheral blood, obtained after recovery from COVID-19. The source of these receptors is a human donor who had recovered from COVID-19.

The chain employs TRBV5-8 and TRBJ2-7; 9 nucleotides agree with TRBD1. Germline V gene sequence: CDR1 SGHTS, CDR2 YDEGEE. Germline trimming cut 2 bases from V and 3 bases from J; bases unmatched to any gene: 6. The length of the CDR3 is 15 residues. CDR3 coding DNA: TGTGCCAGCAGCTTCCGCCCGGGACAGGGCTACGAGCAGTACTTC. Its translation is CASSFRPGQGYEQYF. Looking up the rest from reference TRBV5-8 and TRBJ2-7 gives the full variable domain: EAGVTQSPTHLIKTRGQQATLRCSPISGHTSVYWYQQALGLGLQFLLWYDEGEERNRGNFPPRFSGRQFPNYSSELNVNALELEDSALYLCASSFRPGQGYEQYFGPGTRLTVT.

This chain uses TRBV11-1 with TRBJ2-6; D perhaps matches TRBD1 (6 bases). The germline CDR1 and CDR2 sequences are SGHAT and FQDESV (reference sequence). V lost 5 bases, J lost 3 bases, and 8 bases lay in between. The CDR3 spans 14 residues. The CDR3 region has the DNA TGTGCCAGCAGCGGCAGGGGTGGGGCCAACGTCCTGACTTTC. Residues: CASSGRGGANVLTF.

The sample holds a few counts of this clone. V is TRBV11-3 and J is TRBJ1-1; D not certain. Trimming took off 2 bases at V and 5 bases at J, with 9 bases between the two ends. The CDR3 has 13 amino acids. CDR1 is SGHNT and CDR2 is YENEEA in the germline V gene. The CDR3 DNA is TGTGCCAGCAGCTTATCGGGTGAAACTGAAGCTTTCTTT. As protein: CASSLSGETEAFF. Variable domain in full (rest from reference TRBV11-3 and TRBJ1-1): EAGVVQSPRYKIIEKKQPVAFWCNPISGHNTLYWYLQNLGQGPELLIRYENEEAVDDSQLPKDRFSAERLKGVDSTLKIQPAELGDSAVYLCASSLSGETEAFFGQGTRLTVV.

The chain recombines TRBV13 with TRBJ2-7, with D perhaps assigned TRBD1 or TRBD2 (5 bases each). CDR1 is PRHDT and CDR2 is FYEKMQ in the germline V gene (reference sequence). This CDR3 contains 15 residues. Trimming left V 2 bases short and J 2 bases short, with 13 bases between. Written as DNA, the CDR3 is TGTGCCAGCAGCTTACCCGGGACGGCTACCTACGAGCAGTACTTC. Encoded protein: CASSLPGTATYEQYF.

The chain joins TRBV11-2 to TRBJ2-7; no clear D gene. Germline-derived CDR1 and CDR2 are SGHAT and FQNNGV. The V end lost 6 bases, the J end lost 1 base, and 10 bases lay between the germline ends. The CDR3 spans 13 residues. CDR3 region: CASRPSYSYEQYF. Written as DNA, the CDR3 is TGTGCCAGCAGGCCCAGCTATTCCTACGAGCAGTACTTC. The full variable domain, rest sourced from reference TRBV11-2 and TRBJ2-7, is EAGVAQSPRYKIIEKRQSVAFWCNPISGHATLYWYQQILGQGPKLLIQFQNNGVVDDSQLPKDRFSAERLKGVDSTLKIQPAKLEDSAVYLCASRPSYSYEQYFGPGTRLTVT.

The chain has TRBV10-2 and TRBJ2-1; D gene ambiguous. Trimming pared 4 bases from V and 9 bases from J, leaving 4 bases between. CDR1 WSHSY and CDR2 SAAADI come from the germline V gene. The CDR3 is 10 residues long. The CDR3: CASSGSEQFF. As DNA, the CDR3 is TGCGCCAGCAGTGGCTCTGAGCAGTTCTTC.

The chain combines TRBV7-9 with TRBJ2-2; no definite D call. V shed 3 bases and J shed 0 bases, with 8 bases lying between them. The length of the CDR3 is 15 residues. Germline V gene data show CDR1 as SEHNR and CDR2 as FQNEAQ (reference sequence). For the CDR3, the DNA is TGTGCCAGCAGCTTGGCGTCCGCGAACACCGGGGAGCTGTTTTTT. It codes for CASSLASANTGELFF.

This chain connects TRBV11-1 to TRBJ2-4, with TRBD2 as a possible D gene (6 bases). Per germline, CDR1 SGHAT and CDR2 FQDESV (reference sequence). CDR3 length equals 17 residues. V shed 0 bases and J shed 1 base, with 13 bases lying between them. The chain's CDR3 is CASSLASVGGAKNIQYF. In DNA, the CDR3 is TGTGCCAGCAGCTTAGCTAGTGTTGGGGGGGCCAAAAACATTCAGTACTTC.

This chain connects TRBV5-1 to TRBJ2-7; possibly TRBD1 for D (5 bases). This CDR3 spans 15 amino acids. From germline, CDR1 is SGHRS and CDR2 YFSETQ. Trimming removed 3 bases from V and 0 bases from J, with 13 bases in between. The CDR3 nucleotides are TGCGCCAGCAGCTCAGGGTTCCTGGGCTCCTACGAGCAGTACTTC. This translates into CASSSGFLGSYEQYF.

The chain joins TRBV12-5 to TRBJ1-5; 9 nucleotides agree with TRBD1. The germline V gene has CDR1 LGHNT and CDR2 FRNRAP. The CDR3 runs 15 residues. After removal of 7 bases from V and 6 bases from J, the junction contained 10 bases not matched to a gene. The CDR3 DNA reads TGTGCTAGTGAGCATACAGGGGGCGATTGTCAGCCCCAGCATTTT. Its translation: CASEHTGGDCQPQHF.

The V call is TRBV2, the J call TRBJ2-5; D is unresolved. Deletions cut 2 bases from V and 5 bases from J, with 9 bases between. CDR3 length: 13 amino acids. CDR1 and CDR2 (germline): SNHLY, FYNNEI. The CDR3 coding sequence is TGTGCCAGCAGTGAACCAGTTGGGGAGACCCAGTACTTC. Encoded protein: CASSEPVGETQYF.

The CDR3 nucleotides read TGCGCCAGCAGCTTTTTCAGCGGGGGCGACGAGCAGTACTTC. This translates into CASSFFSGGDEQYF. The rearrangement links TRBV5-1 to TRBJ2-7, with TRBD2 identical over 8 bases. CDR3 length equals 14 residues. J lost 5 bases, V lost 2 bases, and 6 bases had no gene match. The germline V gene has CDR1 SGHRS and CDR2 YFSETQ.

This chain connects TRBV19 to TRBJ1-1, with 11 bases fitting TRBD1. V lost 4 bases, J lost 4 bases, and 5 bases stayed unmatched. Germline assignment: CDR1 LNHDA and CDR2 SQIVND (reference sequence). The CDR3 covers 15 residues. CDR3 bases: TGTGCCAGTAGTACGGACAGGGGGCTGGGCACTGAAGCTTTCTTT. Its translation is CASSTDRGLGTEAFF.

The chain carries TRBV5-4 and TRBJ2-5; no clear D. This CDR3 contains 15 residues. The V end was cut by 3 bases, the J end by 1 base, with 13 bases between. Germline-derived CDR1 and CDR2 are SGHNT and YYREEE (reference sequence). The CDR3 sequence: CASSSRISLQETQYF. CDR3 bases: TGTGCCAGCAGCTCCCGCATAAGCCTCCAAGAGACCCAGTACTTC. The variable domain in full, with the rest retrieved from reference TRBV5-4 and TRBJ2-5, is ETGVTQSPTHLIKTRGQQVTLRCSSQSGHNTVSWYQQALGQGPQFIFQYYREEENGRGNFPPRFSGLQFPNYSSELNVNALELDDSALYLCASSSRISLQETQYFGPGTRLLVL.

The chain carries TRBV5-1 and TRBJ1-5; TRBD1 matches 7 bases. V was clipped by 0 bases and J by 4 bases; unmatched bases: 4. Per germline, CDR1 SGHRS and CDR2 YFSETQ. The CDR3 has 15 amino acids. CDR3 DNA sequence: TGCGCCAGCAGCTTGGAAGGGACAGTTAATCAGCCCCAGCATTTT. Translation gives CASSLEGTVNQPQHF. The full variable domain, its missing parts supplied by reference TRBV5-1 and TRBJ1-5, is KAGVTQTPRYLIKTRGQQVTLSCSPISGHRSVSWYQQTPGQGLQFLFEYFSETQRNKGNFPGRFSGRQFSNSRSEMNVSTLELGDSALYLCASSLEGTVNQPQHFGDGTRLSIL.

The J gene is TRBJ1-2, the V gene TRBV6-1; tentatively, D is TRBD1 (5 bases). V lost 4 bases and J lost 2, with 20 bases in between. CDR3 length: 17 residues. The V gene's germline CDR1 is MNHNS and CDR2 SASEGT. The CDR3 DNA reads TGTGCCAGCAGTGGAATATTCGTTGAGGGACTAAACTATGGCTACACCTTC. Its protein is CASSGIFVEGLNYGYTF.

V gene TRBV7-9 combines with J gene TRBJ1-5; D uncertain. This CDR3 region has 13 residues. Trimming left V 1 base short and J 7 bases short, with 8 bases between. The germline gives CDR1 SEHNR, CDR2 FQNEAQ (reference sequence). The DNA of the CDR3 is TGTGCCAGCAGCTTAGGCCGGGGACAGCCCCAGCATTTT. Protein product: CASSLGRGQPQHF.

The genes are TRBV7-9 and TRBJ1-2, with a weak D call TRBD1 (6 bases). The CDR3 totals 14 residues. V lost 1 base and J 5 bases, leaving 11 bases between the germline ends. Germline CDR1 is SEHNR and CDR2 is FQNEAQ (reference sequence). The CDR3 reads CASSLENRAYGYTF. Written as DNA, the CDR3 is TGTGCCAGCAGCTTAGAAAACAGGGCTTATGGCTACACCTTC.

This chain joins TRBV2 and TRBJ2-7; 11 positions agree with TRBD2. The CDR3 runs 16 residues. Germline lookup yields CDR1 SNHLY and CDR2 FYNNEI. After removal of 5 bases from V and 6 bases from J, the junction contained 12 bases not matched to a gene. DNA of the CDR3: TGTGCCAGCAGTACCTCTCCGGGACTAGCGGCTACCGAGCAGTACTTC. It yields the protein CASSTSPGLAATEQYF.

The chain combines TRBV5-1 with TRBJ2-3; 9 bases align to TRBD2. The CDR3 is 15 amino acids. Germline CDR1 SGHRS, CDR2 YFSETQ. Trimming cost V 4 bases and J 0 bases; bases outside gene matches: 3. CDR3 sequence (DNA): TGCGCCAGCAGCCCGACTAGCGGTAGCACAGATACGCAGTATTTT. Protein product: CASSPTSGSTDTQYF.

The chain carries TRBV9 and TRBJ1-1; a weak D match, TRBD1 (5 bases). Germline V gene data show CDR1 as SGDLS and CDR2 as YYNGEE. CDR3 size: 13 residues. The germline V and J ends were trimmed by 3 bases and 3 bases, with 9 bases remaining between them. CDR3 in amino acids: CASSAGRYTEAFF. The CDR3 coding sequence is TGTGCCAGCAGCGCGGGACGGTACACTGAAGCTTTCTTT.